These 9 T cell receptor beta chains were all obtained from the same sample, sequenced in a study of blood T cells in healthy people across ages. The use of a sample-barcoded 5' primer and a J-beta primer mix characterized a second PCR of roughly 6 to 12 cycles. TCRdb called the 5' RACE reads again in MiXCR, with one record for every CDR3 protein. Of 800,000 to 1,000,000 distinct CDR3 sequences in the sample, around 49% were seen once. The material sequenced was blood. All receptors derive from a young man in good health.

This rearrangement joins TRBV2 to TRBJ2-5; TRBD2 might be the D (6 bases). The V gene lost 7 bases and the J gene lost 0 bases, with 12 bases spanning the gap. The CDR3 is made up of 14 amino acids. Germline V gene lookup returns CDR1 SNHLY and CDR2 FYNNEI. CDR3 loop: CASTHRDYQETQYF. CDR3 bases: TGTGCCAGCACCCACCGGGACTACCAAGAGACCCAGTACTTC.

This clonotype was seen a single time. This sequence joins TRBV5-1 and TRBJ2-3; D may correspond to TRBD1 or TRBD2 (6 bases each). Trimming stripped 4 bases from V and 0 bases from J, with 15 bases between. Germline values: CDR1 SGHRS, CDR2 YFSETQ. This CDR3 comprises 16 residues. DNA for the CDR3: TGCGCCAGCAGCCCCGGCTGGGGGGCTAGCACAGATACGCAGTATTTT. Its translation is CASSPGWGASTDTQYF.

This chain uses TRBV5-1 with TRBJ2-7; 8 positions agree with TRBD1. This CDR3 region has 13 residues. Germline CDR1 is SGHRS and CDR2 is YFSETQ. The V segment lost 7 bases and the J segment 5 bases; nucleotides outside the gene matches: 8. The CDR3 loop is CASQDRVVHEQYF. DNA of the CDR3: TGCGCCAGCCAGGACAGGGTAGTCCACGAGCAGTACTTC.

The chain carries TRBV2 and TRBJ2-7; no definite D call. The CDR3 extends over 13 amino acids. Per germline, CDR1 SNHLY and CDR2 FYNNEI. The ends were cut back, 4 bases at V and 6 bases at J, with 13 bases in the middle. The CDR3 DNA sequence: TGTGCCAGCAGTGGCAACGGTGGTGGCGAGCAGTACTTC. The encoded protein is CASSGNGGGEQYF.

This clonotype has more than one count but fewer than ten. The V and J genes are TRBV11-3 and TRBJ2-5; tentative D call: TRBD1 (6 bases). V was cut by 5 bases and J by 5 bases, with 12 bases left in between. From germline, CDR1 is SGHNT and CDR2 YENEEA. The CDR3 sequence is 13 residues long. CDR3 amino acids: CASSLGHLETQYF. Written as DNA, the CDR3 is TGTGCCAGCAGCCTGGGACATTTGGAGACCCAGTACTTC.

In this sample, this clonotype turned up a few times. The chain is built from TRBV4-3 and TRBJ1-5; 7 nucleotides match TRBD1. The V and J ends lost 4 bases and 2 bases, in that order; junction bases with no gene match: 8. Germline lookup yields CDR1 LGHNA and CDR2 YSLEER. CDR3 length equals 16 residues. In DNA form, the CDR3 reads TGCGCCAGCAGCCCGGACCGACAGGGTGGCAATCAGCCCCAGCATTTT. It translates to CASSPDRQGGNQPQHF.

The V gene is TRBV5-1, the J gene TRBJ2-5; D remains ambiguous. With 9 bases removed from V and 1 base from J, the gap between germline ends came to 19 bases. Looked up from germline, CDR1 is SGHRS and CDR2 is YFSETQ. The CDR3 totals 15 residues. CDR3 nucleotide sequence: TGCGCCACCCCGGAGTTACAGATCTTCCAAGAGACCCAGTACTTC. Encoded protein: CATPELQIFQETQYF.

This sequence joins TRBV6-5 and TRBJ2-3, with 8 positions matching TRBD2. The junction had 2 bases not matched to a gene; V was cut back by 0 bases and J by 0 bases. The CDR3 is made up of 16 amino acids. Germline V gene sequence: CDR1 MNHEY, CDR2 SVGAGI. The CDR3 sequence is CASSYSSGESTDTQYF. The CDR3 DNA follows: TGTGCCAGCAGTTACTCTAGCGGGGAGAGCACAGATACGCAGTATTTT.

The V call is TRBV7-3, the J call TRBJ2-7; a possible D gene is TRBD2 (5 bases). Germline CDR1 reads SGHTA; CDR2 reads FQGTGA. The CDR3 spans 15 residues. V lost 5 bases and J lost 1, with 15 bases in between. The CDR3 loop is CASSPVPGGSYEQYF. The CDR3 bases are TGTGCCAGCAGCCCCGTTCCAGGAGGATCCTACGAGCAGTACTTC.